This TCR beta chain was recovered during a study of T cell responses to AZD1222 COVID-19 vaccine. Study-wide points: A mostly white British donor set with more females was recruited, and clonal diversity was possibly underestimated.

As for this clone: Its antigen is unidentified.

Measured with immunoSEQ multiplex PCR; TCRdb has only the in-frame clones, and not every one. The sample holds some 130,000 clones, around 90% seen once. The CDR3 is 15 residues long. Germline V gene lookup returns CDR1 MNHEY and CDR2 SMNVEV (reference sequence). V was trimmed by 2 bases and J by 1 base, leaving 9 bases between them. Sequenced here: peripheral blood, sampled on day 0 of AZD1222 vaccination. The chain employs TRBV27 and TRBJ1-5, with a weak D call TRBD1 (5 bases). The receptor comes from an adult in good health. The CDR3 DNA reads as TGTGCCAGCAGTTTAAGGAGGGGAAGCAATCAGCCCCAGCATTTT. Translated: CASSLRRGSNQPQHF.